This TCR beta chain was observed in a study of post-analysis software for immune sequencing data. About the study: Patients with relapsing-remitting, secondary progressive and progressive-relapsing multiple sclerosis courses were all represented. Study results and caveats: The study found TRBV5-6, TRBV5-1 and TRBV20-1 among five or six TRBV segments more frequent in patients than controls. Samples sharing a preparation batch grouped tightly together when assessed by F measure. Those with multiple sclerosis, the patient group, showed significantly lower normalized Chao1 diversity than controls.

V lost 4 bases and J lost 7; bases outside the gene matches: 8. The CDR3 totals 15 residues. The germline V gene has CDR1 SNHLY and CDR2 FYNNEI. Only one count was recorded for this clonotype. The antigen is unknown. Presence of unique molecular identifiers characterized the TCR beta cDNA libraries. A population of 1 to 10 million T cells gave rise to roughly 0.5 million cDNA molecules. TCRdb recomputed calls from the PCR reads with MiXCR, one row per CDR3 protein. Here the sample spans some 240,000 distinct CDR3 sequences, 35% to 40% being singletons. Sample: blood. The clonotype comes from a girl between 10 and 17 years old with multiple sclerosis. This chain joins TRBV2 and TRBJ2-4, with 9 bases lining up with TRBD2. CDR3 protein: CASSGGMAGGNIQYF. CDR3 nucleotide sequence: TGTGCCAGCAGTGGTGGCATGGCGGGAGGGAACATTCAGTACTTC.